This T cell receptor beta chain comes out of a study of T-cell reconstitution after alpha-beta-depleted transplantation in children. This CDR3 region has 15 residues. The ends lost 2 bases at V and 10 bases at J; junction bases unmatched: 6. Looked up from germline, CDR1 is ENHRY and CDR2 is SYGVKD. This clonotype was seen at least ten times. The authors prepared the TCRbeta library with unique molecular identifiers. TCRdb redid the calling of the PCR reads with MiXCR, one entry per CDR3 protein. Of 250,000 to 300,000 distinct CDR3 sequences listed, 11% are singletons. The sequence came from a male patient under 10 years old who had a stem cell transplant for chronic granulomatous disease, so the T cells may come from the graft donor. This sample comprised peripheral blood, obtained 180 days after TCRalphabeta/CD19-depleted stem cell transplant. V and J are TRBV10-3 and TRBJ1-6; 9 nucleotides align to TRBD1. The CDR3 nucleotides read TGTGCCATCAGTGAGAGGGGACAGGGAGCCTCACCCCTCCACTTT. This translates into CAISERGQGASPLHF.